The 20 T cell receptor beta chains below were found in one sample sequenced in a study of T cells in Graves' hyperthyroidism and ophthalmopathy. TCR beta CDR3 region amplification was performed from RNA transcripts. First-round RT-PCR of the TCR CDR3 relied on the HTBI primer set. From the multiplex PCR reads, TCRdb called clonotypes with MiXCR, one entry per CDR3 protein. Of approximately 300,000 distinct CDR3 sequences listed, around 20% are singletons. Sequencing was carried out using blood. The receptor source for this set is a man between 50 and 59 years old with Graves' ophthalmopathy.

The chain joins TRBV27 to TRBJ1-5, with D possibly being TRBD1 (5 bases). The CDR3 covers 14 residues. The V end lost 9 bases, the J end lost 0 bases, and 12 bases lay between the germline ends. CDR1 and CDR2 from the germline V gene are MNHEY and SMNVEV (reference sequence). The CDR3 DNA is TGTGCCAGTGGTCGGGGCTATAGCAATCAGCCCCAGCATTTT. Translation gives CASGRGYSNQPQHF.

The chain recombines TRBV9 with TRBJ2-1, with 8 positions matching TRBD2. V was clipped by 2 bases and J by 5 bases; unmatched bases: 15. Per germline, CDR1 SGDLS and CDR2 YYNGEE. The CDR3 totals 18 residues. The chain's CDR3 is CASSVAAAGAGGDNEQFF. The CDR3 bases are TGTGCCAGCAGCGTCGCAGCAGCGGGGGCCGGTGGGGACAATGAGCAGTTCTTC.

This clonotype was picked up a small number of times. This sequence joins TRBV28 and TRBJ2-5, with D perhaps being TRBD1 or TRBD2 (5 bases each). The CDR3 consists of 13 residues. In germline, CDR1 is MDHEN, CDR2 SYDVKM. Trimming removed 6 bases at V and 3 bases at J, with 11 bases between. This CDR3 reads CASSPGREETQYF. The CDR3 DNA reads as TGTGCCAGCAGCCCGGGACGGGAAGAGACCCAGTACTTC.

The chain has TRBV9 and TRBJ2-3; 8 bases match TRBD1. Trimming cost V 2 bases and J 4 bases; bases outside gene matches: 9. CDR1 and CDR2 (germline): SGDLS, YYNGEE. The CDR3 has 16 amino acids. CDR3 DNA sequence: TGTGCCAGCAGCGTCTTCCCAGGGGGCCAGGCAGATACGCAGTATTTT. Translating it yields CASSVFPGGQADTQYF.

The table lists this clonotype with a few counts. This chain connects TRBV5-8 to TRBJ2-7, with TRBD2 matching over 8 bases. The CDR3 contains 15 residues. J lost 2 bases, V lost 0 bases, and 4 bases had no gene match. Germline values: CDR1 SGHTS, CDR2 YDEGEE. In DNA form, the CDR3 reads TGTGCCAGCAGCTTGGATCCAGCGGGGGCCTACGAGCAGTACTTC. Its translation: CASSLDPAGAYEQYF.

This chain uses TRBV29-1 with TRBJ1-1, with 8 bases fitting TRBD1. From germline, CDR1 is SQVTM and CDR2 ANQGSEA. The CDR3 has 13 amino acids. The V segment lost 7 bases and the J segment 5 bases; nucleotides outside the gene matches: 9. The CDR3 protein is CSAEGYRGTEAFF. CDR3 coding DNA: TGCAGCGCTGAGGGATACAGGGGGACTGAAGCTTTCTTT.

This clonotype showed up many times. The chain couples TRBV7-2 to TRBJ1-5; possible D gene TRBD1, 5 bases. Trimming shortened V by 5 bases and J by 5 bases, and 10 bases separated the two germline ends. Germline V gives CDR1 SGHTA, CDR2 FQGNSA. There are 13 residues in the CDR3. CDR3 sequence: CASSKGFDQPQHF. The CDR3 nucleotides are TGTGCCAGCAGCAAGGGGTTCGATCAGCCCCAGCATTTT.

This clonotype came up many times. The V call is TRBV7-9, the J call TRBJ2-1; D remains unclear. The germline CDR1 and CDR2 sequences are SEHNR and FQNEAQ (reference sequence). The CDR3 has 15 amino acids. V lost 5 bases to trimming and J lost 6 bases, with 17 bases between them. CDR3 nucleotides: TGTGCCAGCAGCGGGTGGGCCCGAAAGCCCAATGAGCAGTTCTTC. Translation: CASSGWARKPNEQFF.

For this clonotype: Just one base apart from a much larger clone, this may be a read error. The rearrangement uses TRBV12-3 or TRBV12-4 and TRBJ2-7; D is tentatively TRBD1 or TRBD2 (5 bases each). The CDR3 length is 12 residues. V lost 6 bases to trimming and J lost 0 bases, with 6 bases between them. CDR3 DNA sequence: TGTGCCAGCAGGGGGGACTCCTACGAGCAGTACTTC. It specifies CASRGDSYEQYF.

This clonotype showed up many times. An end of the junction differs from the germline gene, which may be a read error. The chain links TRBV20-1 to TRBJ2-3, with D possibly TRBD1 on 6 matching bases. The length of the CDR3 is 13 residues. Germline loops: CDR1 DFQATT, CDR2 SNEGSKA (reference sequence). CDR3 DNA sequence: TGCAGTGCAAGAGCCGGGACACGGGATACGCAGTATTTT. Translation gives CSARAGTRDTQYF.

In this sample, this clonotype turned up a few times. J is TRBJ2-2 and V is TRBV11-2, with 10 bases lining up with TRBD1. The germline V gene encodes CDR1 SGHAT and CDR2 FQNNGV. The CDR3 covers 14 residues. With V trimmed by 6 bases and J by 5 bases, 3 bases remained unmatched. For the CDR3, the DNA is TGTGCCAGCAGATCGGACAGGGGGACCGGGGAGCTGTTTTTT. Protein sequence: CASRSDRGTGELFF.

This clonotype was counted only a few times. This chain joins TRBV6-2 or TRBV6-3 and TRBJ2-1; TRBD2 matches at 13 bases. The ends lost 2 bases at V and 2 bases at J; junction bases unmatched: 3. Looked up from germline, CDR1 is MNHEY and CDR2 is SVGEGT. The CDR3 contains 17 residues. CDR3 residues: CASSYELAGGTYNEQFF. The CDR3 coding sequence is TGTGCCAGCAGTTACGAACTAGCGGGAGGGACCTACAATGAGCAGTTCTTC.

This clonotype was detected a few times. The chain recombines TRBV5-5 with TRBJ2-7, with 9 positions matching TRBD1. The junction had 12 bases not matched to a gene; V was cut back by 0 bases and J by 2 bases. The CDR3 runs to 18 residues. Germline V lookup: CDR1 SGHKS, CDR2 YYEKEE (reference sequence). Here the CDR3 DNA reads TGTGCCAGCAGCTTGGGGATTAACCGGGACAGGGTCACCTACGAGCAGTACTTC. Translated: CASSLGINRDRVTYEQYF. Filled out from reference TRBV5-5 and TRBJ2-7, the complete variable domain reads DAGVTQSPTHLIKTRGQQVTLRCSPISGHKSVSWYQQVLGQGPQFIFQYYEKEERGRGNFPDRFSARQFPNYSSELNVNALLLGDSALYLCASSLGINRDRVTYEQYFGPGTRLTVT.

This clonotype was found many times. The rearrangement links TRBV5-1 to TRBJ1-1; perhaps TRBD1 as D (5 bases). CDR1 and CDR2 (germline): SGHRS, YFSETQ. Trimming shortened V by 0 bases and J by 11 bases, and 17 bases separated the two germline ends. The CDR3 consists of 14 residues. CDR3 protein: CASSLEGTEIAAFF. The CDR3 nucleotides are TGCGCCAGCAGCTTGGAGGGGACGGAAATCGCGGCTTTCTTT.

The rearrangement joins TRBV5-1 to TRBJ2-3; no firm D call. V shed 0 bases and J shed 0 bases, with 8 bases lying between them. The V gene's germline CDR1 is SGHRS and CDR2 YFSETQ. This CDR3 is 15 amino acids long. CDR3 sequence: CASSLDPGSTDTQYF. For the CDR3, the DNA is TGCGCCAGCAGCTTGGATCCGGGTAGCACAGATACGCAGTATTTT.

The CDR3 protein is CASQARNEKLFF. DNA of the CDR3: TGTGCCAGCCAGGCCCGAAATGAAAAACTGTTTTTT. This rearrangement joins TRBV12-3 or TRBV12-4 to TRBJ1-4, with unresolved D. The CDR3 has 12 amino acids. V was pared by 8 bases and J by 5 bases, with 9 bases between.

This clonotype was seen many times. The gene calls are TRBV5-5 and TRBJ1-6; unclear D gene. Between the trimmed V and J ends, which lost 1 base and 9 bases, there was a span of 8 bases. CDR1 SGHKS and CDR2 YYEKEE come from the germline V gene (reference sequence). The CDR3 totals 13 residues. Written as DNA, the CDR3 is TGTGCCAGCAGCTTGACAGAAGGTTCACCCCTCCACTTT. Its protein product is CASSLTEGSPLHF.

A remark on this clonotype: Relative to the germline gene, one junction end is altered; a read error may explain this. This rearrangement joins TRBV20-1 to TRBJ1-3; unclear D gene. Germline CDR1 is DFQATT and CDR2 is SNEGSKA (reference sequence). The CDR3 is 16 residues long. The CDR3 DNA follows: TGCAGTGCCGAGGGATACGACAAACCCTCTGGAAACACCACATATTTT. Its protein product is CSAEGYDKPSGNTTYF.

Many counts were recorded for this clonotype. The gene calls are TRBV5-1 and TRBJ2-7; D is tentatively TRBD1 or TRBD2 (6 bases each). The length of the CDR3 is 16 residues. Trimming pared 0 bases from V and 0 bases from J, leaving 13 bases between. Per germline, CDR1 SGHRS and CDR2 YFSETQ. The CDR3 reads CASSLGTGALSYEQYF. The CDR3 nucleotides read TGCGCCAGCAGCTTGGGGACGGGGGCCCTCTCCTACGAGCAGTACTTC.

This CDR3 reads CASSSLPGTSAPSREQYF. In DNA, the CDR3 is TGTGCCAGCAGCTCCCTACCCGGGACTAGCGCCCCCTCCCGCGAGCAGTACTTC. The chain couples TRBV7-9 to TRBJ2-7; 10 bases agree with TRBD2. CDR3 length equals 18 residues. V shed 4 bases, J shed 6 bases, and the junction held 18 bases outside the gene matches. CDR1 SEHNR and CDR2 FQNEAQ come from the germline V gene (reference sequence).